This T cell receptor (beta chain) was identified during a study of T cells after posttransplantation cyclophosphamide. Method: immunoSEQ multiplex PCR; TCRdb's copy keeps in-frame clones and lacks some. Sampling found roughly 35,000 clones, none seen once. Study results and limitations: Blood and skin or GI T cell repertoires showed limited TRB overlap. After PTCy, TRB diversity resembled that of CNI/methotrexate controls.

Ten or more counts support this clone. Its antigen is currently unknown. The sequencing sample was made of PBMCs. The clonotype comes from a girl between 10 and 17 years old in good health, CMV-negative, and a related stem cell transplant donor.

CDR3 loop: CASSRRLGGTDTQYF. For the CDR3, the DNA is TGTGCCAGCAGCCGGAGACTCGGAGGCACAGATACGCAGTATTTT. V and J are TRBV5-6 and TRBJ2-3; D is uncertain. The germline gives CDR1 SGHDT, CDR2 YYEEEE. V was clipped by 4 bases and J by 1 base, with 13 bases between them. The CDR3 length is 15 residues.